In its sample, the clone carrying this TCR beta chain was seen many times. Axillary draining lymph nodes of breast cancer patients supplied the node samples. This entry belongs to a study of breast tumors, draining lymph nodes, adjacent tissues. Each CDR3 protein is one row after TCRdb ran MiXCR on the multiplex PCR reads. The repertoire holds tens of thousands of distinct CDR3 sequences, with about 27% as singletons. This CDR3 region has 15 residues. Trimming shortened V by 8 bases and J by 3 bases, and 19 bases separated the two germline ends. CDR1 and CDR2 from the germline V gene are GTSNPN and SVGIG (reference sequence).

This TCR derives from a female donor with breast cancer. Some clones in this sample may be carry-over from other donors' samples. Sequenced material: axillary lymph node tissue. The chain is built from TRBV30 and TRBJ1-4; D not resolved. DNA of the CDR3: TGTGCCGTATACGCCGGGAGCGACCCTAATGAAAAACTGTTTTTT. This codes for CAVYAGSDPNEKLFF. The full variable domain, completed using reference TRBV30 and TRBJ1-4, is SQTIHQWPATLVQPVGSPLSLECTVEGTSNPNLYWYRQAAGRGLQLLFYSVGIGQISSEVPQNLSASRPQDRQFILSSKKLLLSDSGFYLCAVYAGSDPNEKLFFGSGTQLSVL.